This TCR beta chain was recorded in a study of PD-1 blockade in mismatch repair-deficient tumors. Study in general: Patients had approximately 11 mismatch repair-deficient cancer types and were previously treated and progressing. Study outcomes and limitations: After pembrolizumab, tumor-resident clones rose rapidly, then generally contracted before radiologic responses.

The germline gives CDR1 GTSNPN, CDR2 SVGIG (reference sequence). Trimming cost V 2 bases and J 5 bases, with 27 bases left between them. The CDR3 runs to 18 residues. The protocol was immunoSEQ multiplex PCR, while the TCRdb copy is restricted to in-frame clones and leaves out a portion. Of about 130,000 clones listed, more than 70% are singletons. A note on this clone: What it recognizes is unknown.

V is TRBV30 and J is TRBJ1-1, with D unresolved. This TCR derives from an adult with mismatch repair-deficient cancer. Sequences were derived from peripheral blood, sampled 72 weeks after starting pembrolizumab. The CDR3 reads CAWSSWRVGSASRTEAFF. The DNA for the CDR3 is TGTGCCTGGAGTTCGTGGAGGGTGGGTTCGGCAAGCCGGACTGAAGCTTTCTTT.